The T cell receptor (beta chain) described here comes from a study of PD-1 blockade in classical Hodgkin lymphoma. Profiled with immunoSEQ multiplex PCR; TCRdb holds only in-frame clones, not every one. Here the sample spans 25,000 or so clones, more than 60% being singletons. A word on this clone: No antigen is known for it.

Germline V gene lookup returns CDR1 MNHEY and CDR2 SMNVEV (reference sequence). Trimming removed 0 bases from V and 1 base from J; junction bases left unmatched: 2. The CDR3 covers 15 residues. Exposure to brentuximab vedotin varied, and each patient had relapsed following autologous stem cell transplantation. The authors purified CD4+ T cells from thawed PBMCs by magnetic negative selection. Regarding the study as a whole: Researchers reported that CD4+ TCR diversity, though not CD8+, rose significantly by C4D1.

The chain has TRBV27 and TRBJ2-5; 7 bases fit TRBD1. The TCR was taken from a human donor with classical Hodgkin lymphoma. The sequencing here drew on CD4+ T cells from blood, taken at baseline. DNA of the CDR3: TGTGCCAGCAGTTTATCGGGACAGTCCCAAGAGACCCAGTACTTC. Protein product: CASSLSGQSQETQYF.